The 22 T cell receptor beta chains reported below all come from one sample, sequenced in a study of vaccination and CD4 T cells after COVID-19. The study sequenced cultured CD4+ T cell DNA using the Oncomine TCR Beta short-read assay. From CD4+ T cells that had been cultured, genomic DNA was extracted. TCRdb processed the PCR reads anew with MiXCR; each CDR3 protein has one entry. The repertoire has fewer than 10,000 distinct CDR3 sequences, 30% to 35% of them found once; the top ten carry roughly 8%. These receptors have no known antigen. Treatment of the sample: roughly 10-day PBMC culture with coronavirus spike peptide pools or control peptides (ViraFEST assay). An unexposed donor provided the CD4+ T cells, which were collected before the COVID-19 pandemic (2011-2018). Source material: CD4+ T cells from blood, cultured in vitro. These receptors originate from a human donor in good health.

This clonotype was recorded a few times. The chain carries TRBV20-1 and TRBJ2-3; 7 bases map to TRBD2. Germline values: CDR1 DFQATT, CDR2 SNEGSKA (reference sequence). Trimming at V came to 7 bases and at J to 0 bases, leaving 7 bases not matched to a gene. This CDR3 has 14 residues. The CDR3 DNA sequence: TGCAGTGTTCGGGGGGTGACTAGCACAGATACGCAGTATTTT. This translates into CSVRGVTSTDTQYF.

The chain carries TRBV20-1 and TRBJ2-7, with 10 bases identical to TRBD2. With 3 bases clipped from V and 5 bases from J, the junction kept 7 bases outside the gene matches. Germline-derived CDR1 and CDR2 are DFQATT and SNEGSKA (reference sequence). The CDR3 loop spans 14 amino acids. CDR3 DNA sequence: TGCAGTGCTAGCGTCGGGCTAGCGGGAGACGAGCAGTACTTC. Its translation is CSASVGLAGDEQYF.

This clonotype was counted between two and nine times. The chain has TRBV28 and TRBJ1-5; possibly TRBD1 for D (5 bases). The CDR3 contains 15 residues. Looked up from germline, CDR1 is MDHEN and CDR2 is SYDVKM. V lost 8 bases, J lost 7 bases, and 21 bases lay in between. The CDR3 DNA is TGTGCCAGCTCGCCCGGTAAAGGGGCGTACCAGCCCCAGCATTTT. Translated, it gives CASSPGKGAYQPQHF.

The chain combines TRBV5-4 with TRBJ1-2, with a possible D match to TRBD1 (5 bases). Germline V gene data show CDR1 as SGHNT and CDR2 as YYREEE (reference sequence). This CDR3 comprises 14 residues. Trimming left V 0 bases short and J 4 bases short, with 10 bases between. In DNA form, the CDR3 reads TGTGCCAGCAGCTTGGTCGACCAGGGCTATGGCTACACCTTC. It codes for CASSLVDQGYGYTF. The whole variable domain, remainder taken from reference TRBV5-4 and TRBJ1-2, is ETGVTQSPTHLIKTRGQQVTLRCSSQSGHNTVSWYQQALGQGPQFIFQYYREEENGRGNFPPRFSGLQFPNYSSELNVNALELDDSALYLCASSLVDQGYGYTFGSGTRLTVV.

DNA for the CDR3: TGTGCCAGTAGTCCGGGACTAGCGGGGGTAGCCTACGAGCAGTACTTC. Translating it yields CASSPGLAGVAYEQYF. The V and J genes are TRBV19 and TRBJ2-7; 14 positions match TRBD2. The CDR3 length is 16 residues. V shed 5 bases and J 2 bases; nucleotides not matched to a gene: 5. Germline lookup yields CDR1 LNHDA and CDR2 SQIVND (reference sequence).

This clonotype showed up just a few times. This rearrangement joins TRBV2 to TRBJ2-7; a possible D gene is TRBD2 (5 bases). Looked up from germline, CDR1 is SNHLY and CDR2 is FYNNEI. This CDR3 spans 14 amino acids. Trimming stripped 8 bases from V and 0 bases from J, with 14 bases between. The CDR3 sequence: CASSAGLGSYEQYF. CDR3 sequence (DNA): TGTGCCAGCTCGGCGGGCCTAGGCTCCTACGAGCAGTACTTC.

Only a few counts were recorded for this clonotype. V and J are TRBV7-9 and TRBJ1-2; TRBD1 might be the D (5 bases). There are 13 residues in the CDR3. CDR1 is SEHNR, CDR2 FQNEAQ, per germline (reference sequence). Trimming cost V 0 bases and J 3 bases, with 5 bases left between them. This CDR3 reads CASSLARDYGYTF. CDR3 bases: TGTGCCAGCAGCTTAGCCAGGGACTATGGCTACACCTTC.

V and J are TRBV30 and TRBJ1-6; maybe TRBD1 (6 bases). Germline V gene data show CDR1 as GTSNPN and CDR2 as SVGIG (reference sequence). The CDR3 spans 16 residues. V was trimmed by 1 base and J by 5 bases, leaving 15 bases between them. CDR3 coding DNA: TGTGCCTGGAGTGCTCTTCGTGGGGGGCATAATTCACCCCTCCACTTT. It is translated as CAWSALRGGHNSPLHF.

The chain links TRBV20-1 to TRBJ2-2; maybe TRBD2 (5 bases). The V and J ends lost 6 bases and 4 bases respectively, with 9 bases between them. CDR1 DFQATT and CDR2 SNEGSKA come from the germline V gene (reference sequence). The CDR3 consists of 12 residues. The CDR3 nucleotides read TGCAGTGCCAAGAGGGTCACCGGGGAGCTGTTTTTT. The encoded protein is CSAKRVTGELFF.

A remark on this clonotype: The junction departs from the called germline gene at one end, perhaps through a read error. The chain combines TRBV20-1 with TRBJ2-5, with D possibly being TRBD1 or TRBD2 (5 bases each). The V gene's germline CDR1 is DFQATT and CDR2 SNEGSKA (reference sequence). This CDR3 is built from 13 residues. The CDR3: CSARGDRQETRYF. The CDR3 coding sequence is TGCAGTGCTAGAGGGGACCGCCAAGAGACCCGGTACTTC.

This clonotype appeared a few times. The chain carries TRBV27 and TRBJ2-7; D is possibly TRBD2 (6 bases). Trimming cost V 3 bases and J 3 bases, with 12 bases left between them. The germline V gene has CDR1 MNHEY and CDR2 SMNVEV (reference sequence). CDR3 length equals 14 residues. The CDR3 DNA reads as TGTGCCAGCAGTTTTCGCGGGACGAGCTACGAGCAGTACTTC. It codes for CASSFRGTSYEQYF.

This clonotype turned up a few times. The chain employs TRBV6-8 and TRBJ2-1; D remains unclear. This CDR3 contains 11 residues. The germline V and J ends were trimmed by 9 bases and 7 bases, with 10 bases remaining between them. Germline CDR1 and CDR2: MNHGY and SAAAGT. CDR3 protein: CARWKRNEQFF. The CDR3 region has the DNA TGTGCCAGATGGAAAAGGAATGAGCAGTTCTTC.

This chain uses TRBV20-1 with TRBJ1-1; TRBD1 is a possible D gene (6 bases). V lost 3 bases and J lost 4, with 15 bases in between. This CDR3 has 14 amino acids. The germline CDR1 and CDR2 sequences are DFQATT and SNEGSKA (reference sequence). CDR3 loop: CSAREGDRSTEAFF. In DNA, the CDR3 is TGCAGTGCTAGGGAGGGGGACCGCAGCACTGAAGCTTTCTTT.

This chain uses TRBV7-2 with TRBJ1-5; 7 bases fit TRBD1. Looked up from germline, CDR1 is SGHTA and CDR2 is FQGNSA. CDR3 size: 14 residues. The V gene end was trimmed by 5 bases and the J gene end by 2 bases; junction bases not matched to a gene: 3. For the CDR3, the DNA is TGTGCCAGCAGCCCCGGACAGGGCAATCAGCCCCAGCATTTT. Residues: CASSPGQGNQPQHF.

This clonotype was seen just once. The chain carries TRBV7-2 and TRBJ1-6; TRBD1 is a possible D gene (5 bases). The V end was cut by 2 bases, the J end by 6 bases, with 14 bases between. CDR1 is SGHTA, CDR2 FQGNSA, per germline. CDR3 length equals 16 residues. CDR3 DNA: TGTGCCAGCAGCTTAAATGGGGCAGCGTTTAATTCACCCCTCCACTTT. Its translation: CASSLNGAAFNSPLHF.

The chain links TRBV20-1 to TRBJ2-3, with D maybe TRBD1 (6 bases). V was trimmed by 6 bases and J by 4 bases, leaving 14 bases between them. The germline gives CDR1 DFQATT, CDR2 SNEGSKA (reference sequence). CDR3 size: 13 residues. The DNA for the CDR3 is TGCAGTGCCACAGACAGGACCTCAGATACGCAGTATTTT. As protein: CSATDRTSDTQYF.

V is TRBV9 and J is TRBJ1-1, with a tentative D call TRBD1 (6 bases). Per the germline V gene, CDR1 is SGDLS and CDR2 is YYNGEE. Trimming removed 0 bases at V and 6 bases at J, with 12 bases between. The CDR3 is 14 residues long. The CDR3 reads CASSVVGGQSEAFF. The CDR3 bases are TGTGCCAGCAGCGTAGTAGGGGGACAATCTGAAGCTTTCTTT.

The chain has TRBV4-1 and TRBJ2-1, with a possible D match to TRBD1 (6 bases). Germline loops: CDR1 MGHRA, CDR2 YSYEKL. Trimming pared 2 bases from V and 13 bases from J, leaving 21 bases between. This CDR3 region has 15 residues. The CDR3 region has the DNA TGCGCCAGCAGCCAAAAGACCGACAGGCCCGGAGGACAGTTCTTC. This sequence encodes CASSQKTDRPGGQFF.

This clonotype was detected a few times. V is TRBV28 and J is TRBJ2-7, with 12 bases matching TRBD1. Losses at the gene ends were 6 bases for V and 9 bases for J; bases not matched to a gene: 12. This CDR3 is built from 15 residues. In germline, CDR1 is MDHEN, CDR2 SYDVKM. CDR3 residues: CASSAWDRGRPRQYF. The CDR3, as DNA: TGTGCCAGCAGCGCTTGGGACAGGGGGCGCCCCCGGCAGTACTTC. The whole variable domain, remainder taken from reference TRBV28 and TRBJ2-7, is DVKVTQSSRYLVKRTGEKVFLECVQDMDHENMFWYRQDPGLGLRLIYFSYDVKMKEKGDIPEGYSVSREKKERFSLILESASTNQTSMYLCASSAWDRGRPRQYFGPGTRLTVT.

The rearrangement links TRBV6-2 or TRBV6-3 to TRBJ2-5; 7 bases match TRBD2. The trim removed 5 bases at V and 2 bases at J, leaving 5 bases unmatched. The germline gives CDR1 MNHEY, CDR2 SVGEGT. The CDR3 sequence is 14 residues long. As DNA, the CDR3 is TGTGCCAGCAGTCCCCGGGACTATCAAGAGACCCAGTACTTC. This codes for CASSPRDYQETQYF.

The chain carries TRBV11-2 and TRBJ1-2; D may be TRBD1 (5 bases). The CDR3 length is 12 residues. Between the trimmed V and J ends, which lost 4 bases and 4 bases, there was a span of 7 bases. Germline CDR1 SGHAT, CDR2 FQNNGV. The CDR3, as DNA: TGTGCCAGCAGCTCCGGGGCCTATGGCTACACCTTC. It specifies CASSSGAYGYTF.

This clonotype was found a few times. This chain links TRBV19 with TRBJ2-6; possibly TRBD1 for D (5 bases). The CDR3 extends over 16 amino acids. CDR1 and CDR2 from the germline V gene are LNHDA and SQIVND (reference sequence). Trimming left V 1 base short and J 2 bases short, with 9 bases between. The CDR3 loop is CASSIGSRAGANVLTF. DNA of the CDR3: TGTGCCAGTAGTATAGGGTCCAGGGCTGGGGCCAACGTCCTGACTTTC.